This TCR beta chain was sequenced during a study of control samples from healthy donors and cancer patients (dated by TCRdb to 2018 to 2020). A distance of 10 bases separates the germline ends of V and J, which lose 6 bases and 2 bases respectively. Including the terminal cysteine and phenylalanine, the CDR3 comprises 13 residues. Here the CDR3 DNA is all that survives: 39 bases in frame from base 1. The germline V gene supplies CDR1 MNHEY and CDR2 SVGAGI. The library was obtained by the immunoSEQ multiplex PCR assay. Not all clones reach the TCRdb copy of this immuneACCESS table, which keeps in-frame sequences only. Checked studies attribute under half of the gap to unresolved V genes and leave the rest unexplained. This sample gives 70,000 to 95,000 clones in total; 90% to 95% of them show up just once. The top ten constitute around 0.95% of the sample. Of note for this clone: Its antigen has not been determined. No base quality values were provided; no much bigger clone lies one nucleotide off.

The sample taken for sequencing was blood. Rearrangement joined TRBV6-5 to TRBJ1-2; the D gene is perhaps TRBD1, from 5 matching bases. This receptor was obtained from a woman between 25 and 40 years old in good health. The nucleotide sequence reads TGTGCCAGCAGAGCCCGACAGAACTATGGCTACACCTTC. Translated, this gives CASRARQNYGYTF.